Listed here are 26 T cell receptor beta chains from one sample, sequenced in a study of T-cell reconstitution after alpha-beta-depleted transplantation in children. The TCRbeta library incorporated unique molecular identifiers. TCRdb re-called the PCR reads with MiXCR, one entry per CDR3 protein. The sample yields fewer than 450,000 distinct CDR3 sequences, 15% to 20% seen once. The specimen was PBMCs, mostly from graft donor cells, collected 360 days after TCRalphabeta/CD19-depleted stem cell transplant. The source of these receptors is a male patient aged 2 to 9 who had a stem cell transplant for acute lymphoblastic leukemia, so the T cells may come from the graft donor.

The table lists this clonotype with many counts. The rearrangement uses TRBV10-3 and TRBJ1-5, with D possibly matching TRBD1 (5 bases). The germline V and J ends were trimmed by 10 bases and 3 bases, with 22 bases remaining between them. Germline V lookup: CDR1 ENHRY, CDR2 SYGVKD. The CDR3 contains 16 residues. The CDR3 loop is CATCEGTGPINQPQHF. The DNA of the CDR3 is TGTGCCACCTGTGAGGGGACCGGGCCTATCAATCAGCCCCAGCATTTT.

This clonotype was found many times. The genes are TRBV29-1 and TRBJ2-1; D is unclear. The germline CDR1 and CDR2 sequences are SQVTM and ANQGSEA. The V end was cut by 3 bases, the J end by 6 bases, with 24 bases between. The CDR3 has 17 amino acids. The CDR3 coding sequence is TGCAGCGTTGACTCGTCGTGGCCCAAAGGTCTGGCCAATGAGCAGTTCTTC. It encodes CSVDSSWPKGLANEQFF.

This clonotype was seen a handful of times. This rearrangement joins TRBV7-2 to TRBJ1-1; D gene uncertain. This CDR3 has 14 residues. Trimming shortened V by 2 bases and J by 1 base, and 8 bases separated the two germline ends. Germline V gene data show CDR1 as SGHTA and CDR2 as FQGNSA. This CDR3 is CASSLKASNTEAFF. The CDR3 DNA is TGTGCCAGCAGCTTAAAGGCCTCGAACACTGAAGCTTTCTTT.

The J gene is TRBJ1-3, the V gene TRBV7-2; unclear D gene. V lost 5 bases and J lost 0, with 11 bases in between. CDR1 SGHTA and CDR2 FQGNSA come from the germline V gene. The CDR3 length is 15 residues. The CDR3 reads CASSVTSVSGNTIYF. The CDR3, as DNA: TGTGCCAGCAGCGTGACCTCGGTCTCTGGAAACACCATATATTTT. The full variable domain, with the rest looked up from reference TRBV7-2 and TRBJ1-3, is GAGVSQSPSNKVTEKGKDVELRCDPISGHTALYWYRQSLGQGLEFLIYFQGNSAPDKSGLPSDRFSAERTGGSVSTLTIQRTQQEDSAVYLCASSVTSVSGNTIYFGEGSWLTVV.

The J gene is TRBJ2-7, the V gene TRBV29-1; D is perhaps TRBD1 (6 bases). V lost 6 bases to trimming and J lost 2 bases, with 23 bases between them. This CDR3 is built from 16 residues. Germline V gives CDR1 SQVTM, CDR2 ANQGSEA. The DNA for the CDR3 is TGCAGCGTCGACACCCCCGGGACAACCGTCCCCTACGAGCAGTACTTC. It encodes CSVDTPGTTVPYEQYF.

This clonotype was recorded a few times. The V call is TRBV4-3, the J call TRBJ2-1; D is possibly TRBD2 (6 bases). The length of the CDR3 is 17 residues. Germline CDR1 and CDR2: LGHNA and YSLEER. V lost 4 bases, J lost 5 bases, and 21 bases lay in between. The CDR3 protein is CASSPPHRASVHNEQFF. CDR3 nucleotide sequence: TGCGCCAGCAGCCCCCCCCACCGGGCTAGCGTACACAATGAGCAGTTCTTC.

The chain uses TRBV28 and TRBJ2-2, with 10 bases fitting TRBD2. CDR3 length: 15 amino acids. Trimming at V came to 6 bases and at J to 10 bases, leaving 11 bases not matched to a gene. Germline V lookup: CDR1 MDHEN, CDR2 SYDVKM. CDR3 residues: CASSNTSGNVLELFF. Here the CDR3 DNA reads TGTGCCAGCAGCAACACTAGCGGGAATGTTTTGGAGCTGTTTTTT.

The chain has TRBV2 and TRBJ2-2; 8 bases are shared with TRBD1. The CDR3 covers 15 residues. Germline CDR1 and CDR2: SNHLY and FYNNEI. Unmatched junction bases numbered 10, after V lost 6 bases and J lost 7 bases. CDR3 in amino acids: CASRLTGVDGGELFF. The CDR3 coding sequence is TGTGCCAGCAGATTGACAGGGGTCGATGGCGGGGAGCTGTTTTTT.

The chain employs TRBV5-1 and TRBJ2-2, with 7 bases matching TRBD2. Germline loops: CDR1 SGHRS, CDR2 YFSETQ. The junction had 6 bases not matched to a gene; V was cut back by 0 bases and J by 4 bases. The CDR3 extends over 16 amino acids. CDR3 DNA sequence: TGCGCCAGCAGCTTGGGACCGGGAGGTGCCACCGGGGAGCTGTTTTTT. Its protein is CASSLGPGGATGELFF. Complete variable domain (other parts from reference TRBV5-1 and TRBJ2-2): KAGVTQTPRYLIKTRGQQVTLSCSPISGHRSVSWYQQTPGQGLQFLFEYFSETQRNKGNFPGRFSGRQFSNSRSEMNVSTLELGDSALYLCASSLGPGGATGELFFGEGSRLTVL.

The genes are TRBV11-2 and TRBJ2-1; no firm D call. The CDR3 contains 13 residues. Germline V gene sequence: CDR1 SGHAT, CDR2 FQNNGV. Trimming stripped 0 bases from V and 9 bases from J, with 9 bases between. Written as DNA, the CDR3 is TGTGCCAGCAGCTTAGATCTACCGAGTGAGCAGTTCTTC. Protein: CASSLDLPSEQFF.

There are many counts of this clonotype. V usage is TRBV6-5 and J usage is TRBJ2-5, with TRBD1 matching 8 bases. J lost 1 base, V lost 6 bases, and 7 bases had no gene match. The V gene's germline CDR1 is MNHEY and CDR2 SVGAGI. CDR3 length equals 15 residues. The CDR3 spells CASSPGQGLQETQYF. The CDR3 DNA reads as TGTGCCAGCAGCCCCGGACAGGGCCTCCAAGAGACCCAGTACTTC.

This clonotype was detected many times. The J gene is TRBJ2-7, the V gene TRBV28; 8 bases fit TRBD1. After removal of 4 bases from V and 0 bases from J, the junction contained 5 bases not matched to a gene. The CDR3 has 15 residues. The germline V gene encodes CDR1 MDHEN and CDR2 SYDVKM. CDR3 nucleotides: TGTGCCAGCAGTTCGGAGACAGGGGCCTCCTACGAGCAGTACTTC. Translating it yields CASSSETGASYEQYF.

This clonotype was seen only a few times. This chain uses TRBV27 with TRBJ2-2, with a tentative D call TRBD2 (6 bases). The germline V gene has CDR1 MNHEY and CDR2 SMNVEV (reference sequence). V was clipped by 6 bases and J by 9 bases, with 17 bases between them. The length of the CDR3 is 14 residues. As DNA, the CDR3 is TGTGCCAGCAGCCAGGGACTTAGGGGTTGGGAGCTGTTTTTT. Its translation is CASSQGLRGWELFF.

This clonotype was seen many times. This chain links TRBV5-6 with TRBJ2-7; D ambiguous. The CDR3 runs 13 residues. In germline, CDR1 is SGHDT, CDR2 YYEEEE. Between the trimmed V and J ends, which lost 0 bases and 6 bases, there was a span of 10 bases. The CDR3 sequence: CASSLGNVGEQYF. CDR3 sequence (DNA): TGTGCCAGCAGCTTGGGAAATGTTGGCGAGCAGTACTTC.

This clonotype is a singleton in its sample. The rearrangement links TRBV3-1 to TRBJ1-2; D possibly corresponds to TRBD1 (5 bases). Germline values: CDR1 LGHDT, CDR2 YNNKEL (reference sequence). This CDR3 region has 13 residues. V lost 0 bases, J lost 14 bases, and 16 bases lay in between. Here the CDR3 DNA reads TGTGCCAGCAGCCAAGATAGGAGAGGGGCCTCTACCTTC. It translates to CASSQDRRGASTF.

CDR3 sequence reads: CASSLAPGYQPQHF. The DNA of the CDR3 is TGTGCCAGCAGTTTAGCCCCAGGGTATCAGCCCCAGCATTTT. The rearrangement uses TRBV12-3 or TRBV12-4 and TRBJ1-5, with a possible D match to TRBD1 (5 bases). The CDR3 loop spans 14 amino acids. The V end was cut by 0 bases, the J end by 5 bases, with 8 bases between.

The chain recombines TRBV11-1 with TRBJ2-1; D remains unclear. The germline V and J ends were trimmed by 1 base and 0 bases, with 16 bases remaining between them. CDR1 SGHAT and CDR2 FQDESV come from the germline V gene (reference sequence). The CDR3 is made up of 18 amino acids. The CDR3: CASSLVVRATISYNEQFF. The CDR3 DNA follows: TGTGCCAGCAGCTTAGTAGTTCGAGCCACCATCTCCTACAATGAGCAGTTCTTC.

This clonotype was detected only a few times. The chain employs TRBV2 and TRBJ2-7; 7 bases are shared with TRBD2. The CDR3 is made up of 15 amino acids. Trimming removed 8 bases from V and 0 bases from J; junction bases left unmatched: 10. The germline V gene encodes CDR1 SNHLY and CDR2 FYNNEI. In DNA, the CDR3 is TGTGCCAGCTTTGGGAGGGACGGAAGCTCCTACGAGCAGTACTTC. This encodes CASFGRDGSSYEQYF.

V gene TRBV27 combines with J gene TRBJ2-4; D gene ambiguous. This CDR3 contains 17 residues. CDR1 is MNHEY and CDR2 is SMNVEV in the germline V gene (reference sequence). V shed 4 bases and J shed 1 base, with 17 bases lying between them. This CDR3 reads CASSSRWSGVAKNIQYF. CDR3 in DNA: TGTGCCAGCAGTTCGCGGTGGAGTGGAGTGGCCAAAAACATTCAGTACTTC.

This chain connects TRBV5-1 to TRBJ2-1; 7 nucleotides match TRBD2. This CDR3 comprises 15 residues. Germline CDR1 and CDR2: SGHRS and YFSETQ. J was trimmed by 2 bases and V by 1 base; bases with no gene match: 3. In DNA, the CDR3 is TGCGCCAGCAGCTTGTGGGAGGGCGCCTACAATGAGCAGTTCTTC. Encoded protein: CASSLWEGAYNEQFF.

The V and J genes are TRBV10-3 and TRBJ2-7; TRBD2 matches at 10 bases. Germline V CDR1 and CDR2: ENHRY, SYGVKD. The CDR3 runs 18 residues. Unmatched junction bases numbered 12, after V lost 0 bases and J lost 4 bases. The CDR3: CAISESQTLASGSYEQYF. The CDR3 DNA reads as TGTGCCATCAGTGAGTCCCAAACCTTAGCTAGCGGGAGTTACGAGCAGTACTTC.

This sequence joins TRBV20-1 and TRBJ2-7, with TRBD2 matching over 7 bases. The germline V gene has CDR1 DFQATT and CDR2 SNEGSKA (reference sequence). The CDR3 extends over 13 amino acids. J was trimmed by 4 bases and V by 2 bases; bases with no gene match: 5. CDR3 nucleotides: TGCAGTGCTAGAACGGCGGGAGAGTACGAGCAGTACTTC. Its translation is CSARTAGEYEQYF.

There are many counts of this clonotype. The chain has TRBV12-3 or TRBV12-4 and TRBJ2-5; weak D call: TRBD2 (6 bases). The CDR3 totals 14 residues. V was pared by 6 bases and J by 5 bases, with 16 bases between. CDR3 in DNA: TGTGCCAGCAGAGAGACTAGGGTCGGGGAGACCCAGTACTTC. Translating gives CASRETRVGETQYF.

The chain is built from TRBV30 and TRBJ2-7; D is unclear. Trimming removed 0 bases at V and 4 bases at J, with 4 bases between. Germline CDR1 reads GTSNPN; CDR2 reads SVGIG (reference sequence). The CDR3 has 11 amino acids. The CDR3 DNA reads as TGTGCCTGGAGTGTACAGTACGAGCAGTACTTC. Its protein is CAWSVQYEQYF.

The table lists this clonotype with a few counts. This sequence joins TRBV12-5 and TRBJ1-2; TRBD1 might be the D (6 bases). The V and J ends lost 6 bases and 6 bases respectively, with 17 bases between them. This CDR3 spans 14 amino acids. CDR1 and CDR2 (germline): LGHNT, FRNRAP. CDR3 region: CASGPTGTINGYTF. CDR3 nucleotides: TGTGCTAGTGGACCAACCGGGACAATAAATGGCTACACCTTC. The variable domain in full, with the rest retrieved from reference TRBV12-5 and TRBJ1-2, is DARVTQTPRHKVTEMGQEVTMRCQPILGHNTVFWYRQTMMQGLELLAYFRNRAPLDDSGMPKDRFSAEMPDATLATLKIQPSEPRDSAVYFCASGPTGTINGYTFGSGTRLTVV.

This rearrangement joins TRBV7-2 to TRBJ2-7; D might be TRBD2 (6 bases). The CDR3 sequence is 15 residues long. The germline CDR1 and CDR2 sequences are SGHTA and FQGNSA. The V end lost 1 base, the J end lost 1 base, and 11 bases lay between the germline ends. The CDR3 here is CASSLDGGRSYEQYF. CDR3 coding DNA: TGTGCCAGCAGCTTAGATGGGGGGAGATCCTACGAGCAGTACTTC.